This entry lists 23 T cell receptor beta chains sequenced from one sample in a study of T-cell memory formation after mild COVID-19. TCRdb reanalysed the 5' RACE reads using MiXCR and keeps one entry per CDR3 protein. Of approximately 560,000 distinct CDR3 sequences in the sample, approximately 15% were seen once. Sequenced input: PBMCs or a T cell subset sorted from them (not recorded which). These receptors were obtained from an adult woman who had mild COVID-19 (a few samples of this study predate the infection). Cell type and time point are not known.

The chain joins TRBV12-3 or TRBV12-4 to TRBJ1-6; 11 nucleotides match TRBD1. CDR3 length equals 17 residues. The junction had 12 bases not matched to a gene; V was cut back by 5 bases and J by 9 bases. CDR3 protein: CASSQAGTGGFTSPLHF. In DNA, the CDR3 is TGTGCCAGCAGTCAAGCCGGGACAGGGGGGTTTACTTCACCCCTCCACTTT.

The rearrangement links TRBV7-9 to TRBJ1-1; possibly TRBD1 for D (5 bases). Deletions cut 2 bases from V and 1 base from J, with 8 bases between. Germline V CDR1 and CDR2: SEHNR, FQNEAQ (reference sequence). The CDR3 runs to 14 residues. CDR3 in amino acids: CASSLPGWNTEAFF. CDR3 DNA: TGTGCCAGCAGCTTACCAGGGTGGAACACTGAAGCTTTCTTT.

This clonotype was counted at least ten times. CDR3 coding DNA: TGTGCCAGCAGTCGGGACAGATACGAGCAGTACTTC. It codes for CASSRDRYEQYF. The chain has TRBV12-3 or TRBV12-4 and TRBJ2-7; TRBD1 matches 7 bases. CDR3 length: 12 amino acids. Trimming cost V 5 bases and J 4 bases; bases outside gene matches: 2.

The sample holds a few counts of this clonotype. The J gene is TRBJ2-7, the V gene TRBV10-3; the D is unclear. The CDR3 length is 16 residues. V was pared by 0 bases and J by 3 bases, with 15 bases between. In germline, CDR1 is ENHRY, CDR2 SYGVKD. This chain's CDR3 is CAISESPGPWGYEQYF. The DNA for the CDR3 is TGTGCCATCAGTGAGTCGCCCGGGCCCTGGGGCTACGAGCAGTACTTC.

J is TRBJ1-1 and V is TRBV6-5; 9 bases align to TRBD1. Looked up from germline, CDR1 is MNHEY and CDR2 is SVGAGI. This CDR3 has 17 amino acids. The V and J ends lost 2 bases and 1 base, in that order; junction bases with no gene match: 8. CDR3 in DNA: TGTGCCAGCAGTTACGAAACAGGGGGCCCGGGGAACACTGAAGCTTTCTTT. The encoded protein is CASSYETGGPGNTEAFF.

This clonotype has a handful of counts. The chain couples TRBV29-1 to TRBJ1-2, with D perhaps TRBD1 (5 bases). The CDR3 is 14 residues long. Per germline, CDR1 SQVTM and CDR2 ANQGSEA. Trimming removed 3 bases from V and 5 bases from J, with 16 bases in between. The DNA for the CDR3 is TGCAGCGTTGATGGCGAAGGGGCGAGTTATGGCTACACCTTC. It translates to CSVDGEGASYGYTF.

This clonotype occurred many times. The chain couples TRBV5-5 to TRBJ1-2, with D unclear. CDR3 size: 16 residues. The V gene lost 1 base and the J gene lost 7 bases, with 20 bases spanning the gap. Germline V gene sequence: CDR1 SGHKS, CDR2 YYEKEE (reference sequence). This chain's CDR3 is CASSLKVPATRGGYTF. CDR3 nucleotide sequence: TGTGCCAGCAGCTTGAAGGTCCCCGCGACACGGGGTGGCTACACCTTC.

This clonotype was observed a handful of times. The chain combines TRBV15 with TRBJ2-1; 8 nucleotides align to TRBD1. Germline loops: CDR1 LNHNV, CDR2 YYDKDF (reference sequence). The CDR3 loop spans 13 amino acids. The J segment lost 9 bases and the V segment lost 2 bases, leaving 3 bases of the junction unmatched. The DNA for the CDR3 is TGTGCCACCAGCAGACAAGACAGGGGTGAGCAGTTCTTC. Its protein product is CATSRQDRGEQFF.

This clonotype was detected only a few times. This rearrangement joins TRBV7-9 to TRBJ2-7, with D tentatively TRBD2 (6 bases). Germline V gives CDR1 SEHNR, CDR2 FQNEAQ (reference sequence). The V end lost 5 bases, the J end lost 3 bases, and 14 bases lay between the germline ends. The CDR3 sequence is 14 residues long. The DNA of the CDR3 is TGTGCCAGCAGCCCCATTGCGGGGTACTACGAGCAGTACTTC. It codes for CASSPIAGYYEQYF.

This chain uses TRBV27 with TRBJ2-5; 11 nucleotides align to TRBD2. The CDR3 runs 16 residues. V lost 3 bases, J lost 6 bases, and 9 bases stayed unmatched. CDR1 is MNHEY, CDR2 SMNVEV, per germline (reference sequence). CDR3 sequence reads: CASSLSPSGGSQTQYF. In DNA, the CDR3 is TGTGCCAGCAGTTTGAGTCCTAGCGGGGGGTCTCAGACCCAGTACTTC.

The V call is TRBV12-3 or TRBV12-4, the J call TRBJ2-7; D unclear. Trimming took off 5 bases at V and 3 bases at J, with 17 bases between the two ends. The CDR3 consists of 15 residues. The CDR3 DNA reads TGTGCCAGCAGTCCTCTGGGTTCAAAAAACTACGAGCAGTACTTC. Translated, it gives CASSPLGSKNYEQYF.

This clonotype was recorded a few times. V and J are TRBV7-9 and TRBJ1-2, with D maybe TRBD1 (5 bases). CDR3 length equals 15 residues. Trimming took off 3 bases at V and 6 bases at J, with 17 bases between the two ends. Looked up from germline, CDR1 is SEHNR and CDR2 is FQNEAQ (reference sequence). CDR3 sequence (DNA): TGTGCCAGCAGCTTCGCCGGGACCTCGAGGGATGGCTACACCTTC. It specifies CASSFAGTSRDGYTF.

The sample holds a few counts of this clonotype. The chain recombines TRBV6-2 or TRBV6-3 with TRBJ2-1; D uncertain. The CDR3 length is 16 residues. Germline lookup yields CDR1 MNHEY and CDR2 SVGEGT. V lost 6 bases and J lost 3, with 18 bases in between. The CDR3 protein is CASSIIPVPGYNEQFF. CDR3 coding DNA: TGTGCCAGCAGCATAATCCCAGTGCCCGGCTACAATGAGCAGTTCTTC.

This clonotype was seen a handful of times. The V gene is TRBV2, the J gene TRBJ2-5; D is undetermined. V lost 6 bases to trimming and J lost 5 bases, with 16 bases between them. The CDR3 is 14 amino acids. CDR1 SNHLY and CDR2 FYNNEI come from the germline V gene. CDR3 residues: CASRDTRIKETQYF. The CDR3 DNA is TGTGCCAGCAGGGATACTCGGATCAAGGAGACCCAGTACTTC.

The CDR3 protein is CSVEIRGAGNTIYF. The CDR3 DNA sequence: TGCAGCGTTGAAATCAGGGGCGCTGGAAACACCATATATTTT. The rearrangement links TRBV29-1 to TRBJ1-3; D might be TRBD1 (6 bases). The CDR3 spans 14 residues. Trimming cost V 2 bases and J 2 bases, with 10 bases left between them. The germline CDR1 and CDR2 sequences are SQVTM and ANQGSEA.

This rearrangement joins TRBV20-1 to TRBJ2-1; D remains ambiguous. Germline CDR1 DFQATT, CDR2 SNEGSKA (reference sequence). CDR3 length equals 16 residues. The V and J ends lost 1 base and 8 bases respectively, with 21 bases between them. The CDR3 sequence: CSARGGVIALLDEQFF. CDR3 sequence (DNA): TGCAGTGCTAGAGGTGGAGTCATCGCCCTTTTGGATGAGCAGTTCTTC.

The table lists this clonotype with a few counts. The chain employs TRBV25-1 and TRBJ2-1, with D possibly called TRBD1 or TRBD2 (6 bases each). Between the trimmed V and J ends, which lost 4 bases and 4 bases, there was a span of 11 bases. Germline V gives CDR1 MGHDK, CDR2 SYGVNS. The CDR3 is 14 amino acids. CDR3 amino acids: CASSAGAGYNEQFF. CDR3 DNA sequence: TGTGCCAGCAGTGCAGGGGCGGGGTACAATGAGCAGTTCTTC. Full variable domain (rest looked up from reference TRBV25-1 and TRBJ2-1): EADIYQTPRYLVIGTGKKITLECSQTMGHDKMYWYQQDPGMELHLIHYSYGVNSTEKGDLSSESTVSRIRTEHFPLTLESARPSHTSQYLCASSAGAGYNEQFFGPGTRLTVL.

The rearrangement uses TRBV19 and TRBJ1-5; D might be TRBD1 (6 bases). The germline CDR1 and CDR2 sequences are LNHDA and SQIVND (reference sequence). The ends were cut back, 6 bases at V and 0 bases at J, with 15 bases in the middle. The CDR3 is 16 residues long. CDR3 in DNA: TGTGCCAGTAGCCTCTTCCACAGGGATAGCAATCAGCCCCAGCATTTT. Translating it yields CASSLFHRDSNQPQHF. Variable domain in full (rest from reference TRBV19 and TRBJ1-5): DGGITQSPKYLFRKEGQNVTLSCEQNLNHDAMYWYRQDPGQGLRLIYYSQIVNDFQKGDIAEGYSVSREKKESFPLTVTSAQKNPTAFYLCASSLFHRDSNQPQHFGDGTRLSIL.

The rearrangement uses TRBV6-5 and TRBJ2-1; 10 nucleotides align to TRBD1. Trimming cost V 6 bases and J 6 bases; bases outside gene matches: 8. The CDR3 is 15 residues long. In germline, CDR1 is MNHEY, CDR2 SVGAGI. CDR3 bases: TGTGCCAGCAGATCCCGGGACAGGGGTATCAATGAGCAGTTCTTC. This codes for CASRSRDRGINEQFF.

This clonotype was observed a handful of times. This chain connects TRBV5-1 to TRBJ1-6; the D gene is possibly TRBD1 (6 bases). The CDR3 sequence is 13 residues long. V dropped 6 bases and J dropped 3 bases, with 7 bases sitting between them. Germline V gene lookup returns CDR1 SGHRS and CDR2 YFSETQ. Written as DNA, the CDR3 is TGCGCCAGCAACAGGGACTATAATTCACCCCTCCACTTT. This codes for CASNRDYNSPLHF.

The sample holds a few counts of this clonotype. J is TRBJ2-3 and V is TRBV9, with D unresolved. The CDR3 contains 15 residues. Germline lookup yields CDR1 SGDLS and CDR2 YYNGEE. V lost 2 bases, J lost 0 bases, and 10 bases lay in between. The CDR3 bases are TGTGCCAGCAGCGTGTCCAGCCCTAGCACAGATACGCAGTATTTT. The encoded protein is CASSVSSPSTDTQYF. Supplemented by reference TRBV9 and TRBJ2-3, the full variable domain reads DSGVTQTPKHLITATGQRVTLRCSPRSGDLSVYWYQQSLDQGLQFLIQYYNGEERAKGNILERFSAQQFPDLHSELNLSSLELGDSALYFCASSVSSPSTDTQYFGPGTRLTVL.

CDR3 DNA: TGCAGCGTTGGCGGGAGGGTCTCCTACGAGCAGTACTTC. Translation: CSVGGRVSYEQYF. The V gene is TRBV29-1, the J gene TRBJ2-7; TRBD2 aligns across 9 bases. J was trimmed by 0 bases and V by 4 bases; bases with no gene match: 1. The CDR3 covers 13 residues. Germline lookup yields CDR1 SQVTM and CDR2 ANQGSEA.

This chain connects TRBV28 to TRBJ2-1; D could derive from TRBD1 or TRBD2 (7 bases each). Deletions cut 3 bases from V and 9 bases from J, with 18 bases between. Germline CDR1 and CDR2: MDHEN and SYDVKM. CDR3 length: 15 residues. The CDR3 is CASSFGDRDYGEQFF. Written as DNA, the CDR3 is TGTGCCAGCAGTTTCGGAGACAGGGACTACGGTGAGCAGTTCTTC.